The 24 T cell receptor beta chains reported below all come from one sample, sequenced in a study of control samples from healthy donors and cancer patients. The repertoire was sequenced with immunoSEQ multiplex PCR; TCRdb's copy has only in-frame clones and lacks some. The top ten clones hold around a fifth of a sample with around 41,000 clones, around four fifths of them seen once. The sequenced sample consisted of PBMCs. These TCRs come from a woman aged 60 to 75 with lung cancer.

The chain links TRBV7-9 to TRBJ2-1; the D gene is possibly TRBD2 (6 bases). CDR1 and CDR2 from the germline V gene are SEHNR and FQNEAQ (reference sequence). The CDR3 has 12 amino acids. Trimming pared 6 bases from V and 8 bases from J, leaving 11 bases between. The CDR3 coding sequence is TGTGCCAGCAGTTATCCTAGCGATGAGCAGTTCTTC. Translation: CASSYPSDEQFF.

The rearrangement links TRBV6-4 to TRBJ1-1; D may be TRBD1 (5 bases). Germline CDR1 MRHNA, CDR2 SNTAGT. Trimming stripped 7 bases from V and 5 bases from J, with 14 bases between. CDR3 length: 13 residues. CDR3 sequence: CASKRGPGTEAFF. DNA for the CDR3: TGTGCCAGCAAACGGGGACCGGGGACTGAAGCTTTCTTT.

J is TRBJ2-2 and V is TRBV5-4, with no clear D. The CDR3 covers 12 residues. Deletions cut 5 bases from V and 7 bases from J, with 9 bases between. CDR1 is SGHNT, CDR2 YYREEE, per germline (reference sequence). CDR3: CASSSFSGELFF. CDR3 sequence (DNA): TGTGCCAGCAGTTCTTTTAGCGGGGAGCTGTTTTTT.

The chain carries TRBV6-2 or TRBV6-3 and TRBJ2-2, with a weak D call TRBD2 (5 bases). This CDR3 is built from 14 residues. CDR1 MNHEY and CDR2 SVGEGT come from the germline V gene. Trimming left V 4 bases short and J 3 bases short, with 9 bases between. The CDR3 spells CASSLAPHTGELFF. Here the CDR3 DNA reads TGTGCCAGCAGTTTAGCGCCTCACACCGGGGAGCTGTTTTTT.

In DNA form, the CDR3 reads TGTGCCACCAGCACGACAGGGACGCAGCCCCAGCATTTT. Residues: CATSTTGTQPQHF. The V and J genes are TRBV15 and TRBJ1-5; 7 bases line up with TRBD1. This CDR3 spans 13 amino acids. The V gene's germline CDR1 is LNHNV and CDR2 YYDKDF (reference sequence). Germline trimming cut 4 bases from V and 7 bases from J; bases unmatched to any gene: 4.

The rearrangement joins TRBV9 to TRBJ2-3; a weak D match, TRBD2 (6 bases). The CDR3 is made up of 15 amino acids. Trimming stripped 7 bases from V and 9 bases from J, with 24 bases between. Germline CDR1 is SGDLS and CDR2 is YYNGEE. The CDR3 DNA sequence: TGTGCCAGCGGAGGGGTGGGAGATGGCCTAGAAACGCAGTATTTT. It specifies CASGGVGDGLETQYF.

The chain couples TRBV5-4 to TRBJ2-5; D is perhaps TRBD2 (5 bases). Germline CDR1 SGHNT, CDR2 YYREEE (reference sequence). The V and J ends lost 4 bases and 5 bases respectively, with 12 bases between them. The CDR3 is 13 amino acids. CDR3 amino acids: CASSPWSGETQYF. The DNA of the CDR3 is TGTGCCAGCAGCCCCTGGTCGGGGGAGACCCAGTACTTC. Full variable domain (missing parts from reference TRBV5-4 and TRBJ2-5): ETGVTQSPTHLIKTRGQQVTLRCSSQSGHNTVSWYQQALGQGPQFIFQYYREEENGRGNFPPRFSGLQFPNYSSELNVNALELDDSALYLCASSPWSGETQYFGPGTRLLVL.

The chain is built from TRBV27 and TRBJ2-7; TRBD1 agrees at 8 bases. Trimming took 4 bases from V and 6 from J; bases not matched to a gene: 8. Germline values: CDR1 MNHEY, CDR2 SMNVEV (reference sequence). The CDR3 contains 14 residues. CDR3 in amino acids: CASSWRTGSVEQYF. The DNA for the CDR3 is TGTGCCAGCAGTTGGAGGACAGGGTCCGTCGAGCAGTACTTC.

The chain joins TRBV11-2 to TRBJ1-1, with D hard to call. Germline V lookup: CDR1 SGHAT, CDR2 FQNNGV. Trimming cost V 5 bases and J 1 base, with 8 bases left between them. The CDR3 runs 13 residues. CDR3 in DNA: TGTGCCAGCAGCCAAGGCGCGAACACTGAAGCTTTCTTT. Its protein product is CASSQGANTEAFF. The whole variable domain, remainder taken from reference TRBV11-2 and TRBJ1-1, is EAGVAQSPRYKIIEKRQSVAFWCNPISGHATLYWYQQILGQGPKLLIQFQNNGVVDDSQLPKDRFSAERLKGVDSTLKIQPAKLEDSAVYLCASSQGANTEAFFGQGTRLTVV.

V is TRBV30 and J is TRBJ1-1, with TRBD1 matching over 7 bases. Germline CDR1 GTSNPN, CDR2 SVGIG (reference sequence). The CDR3 covers 12 residues. V dropped 2 bases and J dropped 8; count of bases not matched to a gene: 5. The CDR3 DNA is TGTGCCTGGAGTCTCCGGGACAGCGAAGCTTTCTTT. This translates into CAWSLRDSEAFF.

V gene TRBV7-2 combines with J gene TRBJ2-7; TRBD2 matches 8 bases. V shed 8 bases, J shed 6 bases, and the junction held 12 bases outside the gene matches. The CDR3 totals 14 residues. Germline CDR1 SGHTA, CDR2 FQGNSA. CDR3 sequence: CASAPGRESSEQYF. As DNA, the CDR3 is TGTGCCAGCGCCCCCGGGAGGGAGAGCTCCGAGCAGTACTTC.

The V gene is TRBV6-1, the J gene TRBJ2-7, with a possible D match to TRBD2 (5 bases). Trimming pared 0 bases from V and 6 bases from J, leaving 15 bases between. The CDR3 is made up of 15 amino acids. Germline CDR1 MNHNS, CDR2 SASEGT. Written as DNA, the CDR3 is TGTGCCAGCAGTGAAGCGATTCCGGGGTTGGGCGAGCAGTACTTC. Translating gives CASSEAIPGLGEQYF.

In the case of this clone: A read error may account for a junction end that differs from germline. This chain uses TRBV12-3 or TRBV12-4 with TRBJ1-2, with D unclear. The CDR3 consists of 13 residues. The CDR3 nucleotides read TGTGCCAGCAGTTTAAGCCGAGCCGGAACGGACGACTTC. This codes for CASSLSRAGTDDF.

The chain carries TRBV5-1 and TRBJ2-5, with TRBD2 identical over 8 bases. Germline lookup yields CDR1 SGHRS and CDR2 YFSETQ. The CDR3 totals 15 residues. V shed 2 bases, J shed 2 bases, and the junction held 5 bases outside the gene matches. The CDR3 DNA follows: TGCGCCAGCAGCTTTACGGGGGGGAGGCAAGAGACCCAGTACTTC. Protein sequence: CASSFTGGRQETQYF. Filled out from reference TRBV5-1 and TRBJ2-5, the complete variable domain reads KAGVTQTPRYLIKTRGQQVTLSCSPISGHRSVSWYQQTPGQGLQFLFEYFSETQRNKGNFPGRFSGRQFSNSRSEMNVSTLELGDSALYLCASSFTGGRQETQYFGPGTRLLVL.

This clone was seen a handful of times. The chain uses TRBV9 and TRBJ2-2; the D gene is possibly TRBD2 (5 bases). Trimming shortened V by 1 base and J by 8 bases, and 6 bases separated the two germline ends. CDR3 length equals 12 residues. From germline, CDR1 is SGDLS and CDR2 YYNGEE. CDR3 amino acids: CASSVRRGELFF. The CDR3 region has the DNA TGTGCCAGCAGCGTAAGGAGGGGGGAGCTGTTTTTT. Using reference TRBV9 and TRBJ2-2 for the parts outside the CDR3, the full variable domain is DSGVTQTPKHLITATGQRVTLRCSPRSGDLSVYWYQQSLDQGLQFLIQYYNGEERAKGNILERFSAQQFPDLHSELNLSSLELGDSALYFCASSVRRGELFFGEGSRLTVL.

A remark on this clone: Relative to the germline gene, one junction end is altered; a read error may explain this. The chain has TRBV3-1 (or the pseudogene TRBV3-2) and TRBJ2-1, with TRBD2 as a possible D gene (6 bases). Germline lookup yields CDR1 LGHDT and CDR2 YNNKEL (reference sequence). The CDR3 spans 14 residues. In DNA form, the CDR3 reads TGTGCCAGCAGCTACCGGGACTCCGACAATGAGCAGTTCTTC. Amino acid sequence: CASSYRDSDNEQFF.

Within the sample, this clone is medium-sized. The chain combines TRBV7-6 with TRBJ1-5; tentatively, D is TRBD1 (6 bases). V was cut by 5 bases and J by 0 bases, with 11 bases left in between. Germline V gene data show CDR1 as SGHVS and CDR2 as FNYEAQ. There are 15 residues in the CDR3. CDR3 loop: CASSLGTFSNQPQHF. CDR3 nucleotides: TGTGCCAGCAGCCTCGGGACATTTAGCAATCAGCCCCAGCATTTT.

This rearrangement joins TRBV9 to TRBJ1-6; 8 bases align to TRBD1. The germline gives CDR1 SGDLS, CDR2 YYNGEE. V lost 4 bases, J lost 5 bases, and 8 bases stayed unmatched. The CDR3 has 16 residues. CDR3 in amino acids: CASSHFLGQDNSPLHF. Written as DNA, the CDR3 is TGTGCCAGCAGCCACTTCCTGGGACAGGATAATTCACCCCTCCACTTT.

J is TRBJ2-3 and V is TRBV4-1, with TRBD2 matching 10 bases. The trim removed 2 bases at V and 3 bases at J, leaving 8 bases unmatched. CDR1 is MGHRA, CDR2 YSYEKL, per germline. The CDR3 spans 17 residues. CDR3 protein: CASSQSDLAGETDTQYF. The CDR3 DNA reads as TGCGCCAGCAGCCAATCGGACCTAGCGGGGGAAACAGATACGCAGTATTTT.

The J gene is TRBJ1-2, the V gene TRBV7-2; a possible D gene is TRBD1 (5 bases). Germline values: CDR1 SGHTA, CDR2 FQGNSA. V gave up 5 bases and J gave up 4 bases, with 14 bases separating them. The CDR3 runs 14 residues. CDR3 sequence: CASSPRDLLYGYTF. In nucleotides, the CDR3 is TGTGCCAGCAGCCCCCGGGACCTTCTCTATGGCTACACCTTC.

J is TRBJ2-5 and V is TRBV6-1; D is ambiguous. V was cut by 2 bases and J by 1 base, with 11 bases left in between. The CDR3 has 15 residues. Germline values: CDR1 MNHNS, CDR2 SASEGT. CDR3 sequence (DNA): TGTGCCAGCAGTGAACCCCAGCCCCCCCAAGAGACCCAGTACTTC. It encodes CASSEPQPPQETQYF.

The chain recombines TRBV3-1 (or the pseudogene TRBV3-2) with TRBJ2-3; no clear D. V dropped 4 bases and J dropped 2 bases, with 13 bases sitting between them. The CDR3 sequence is 15 residues long. Looked up from germline, CDR1 is LGHDT and CDR2 is YNNKEL (reference sequence). CDR3 residues: CASSRLPGFTDTQYF. The CDR3 nucleotides read TGTGCCAGCAGCCGACTGCCCGGGTTCACAGATACGCAGTATTTT.

This chain uses TRBV10-3 with TRBJ1-6, with D hard to call. This CDR3 has 10 residues. The ends were cut back, 10 bases at V and 8 bases at J, with 6 bases in the middle. Germline loops: CDR1 ENHRY, CDR2 SYGVKD. The CDR3 protein is CATGDSPLHF. The DNA for the CDR3 is TGTGCCACGGGCGATTCACCCCTCCACTTT.

The chain employs TRBV9 and TRBJ2-7; D remains unclear. There are 14 residues in the CDR3. CDR1 is SGDLS and CDR2 is YYNGEE in the germline V gene. With 1 base removed from V and 1 base from J, the gap between germline ends came to 9 bases. The CDR3 here is CASSVRDGSYEQYF. DNA for the CDR3: TGTGCCAGCAGCGTACGAGACGGATCCTACGAGCAGTACTTC.